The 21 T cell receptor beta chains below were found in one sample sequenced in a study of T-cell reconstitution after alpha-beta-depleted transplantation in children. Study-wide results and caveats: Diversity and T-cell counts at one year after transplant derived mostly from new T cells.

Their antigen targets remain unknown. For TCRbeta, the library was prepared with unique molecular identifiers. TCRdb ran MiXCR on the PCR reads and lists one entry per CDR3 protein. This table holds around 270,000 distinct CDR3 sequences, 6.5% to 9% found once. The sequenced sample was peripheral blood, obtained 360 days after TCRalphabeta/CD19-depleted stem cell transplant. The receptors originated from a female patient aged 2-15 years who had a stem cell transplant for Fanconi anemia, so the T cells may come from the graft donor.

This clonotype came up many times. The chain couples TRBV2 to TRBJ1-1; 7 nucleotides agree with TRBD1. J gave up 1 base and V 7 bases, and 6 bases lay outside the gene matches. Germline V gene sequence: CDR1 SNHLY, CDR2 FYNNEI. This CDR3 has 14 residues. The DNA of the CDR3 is TGTGCCAGCACCAAGAGGACAGGGAACACTGAAGCTTTCTTT. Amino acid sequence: CASTKRTGNTEAFF.

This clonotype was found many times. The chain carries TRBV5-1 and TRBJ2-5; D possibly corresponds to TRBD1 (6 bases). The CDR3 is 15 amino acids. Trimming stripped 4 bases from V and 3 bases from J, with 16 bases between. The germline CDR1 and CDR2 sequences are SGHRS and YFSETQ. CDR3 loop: CASSVLQGSKETQYF. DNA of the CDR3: TGCGCCAGCAGCGTATTACAGGGCTCTAAAGAGACCCAGTACTTC.

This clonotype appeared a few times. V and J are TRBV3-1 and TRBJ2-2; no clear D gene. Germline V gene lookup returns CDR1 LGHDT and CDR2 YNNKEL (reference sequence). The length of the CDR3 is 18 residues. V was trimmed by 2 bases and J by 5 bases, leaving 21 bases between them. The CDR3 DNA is TGTGCCAGCAGCCAATATCCCCCCTTGGTGGAAAGGACCGGGGAGCTGTTTTTT. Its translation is CASSQYPPLVERTGELFF.

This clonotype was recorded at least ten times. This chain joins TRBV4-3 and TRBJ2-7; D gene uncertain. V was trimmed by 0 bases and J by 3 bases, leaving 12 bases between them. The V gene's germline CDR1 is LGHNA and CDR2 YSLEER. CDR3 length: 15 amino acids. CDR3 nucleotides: TGCGCCAGCAGCCAAGATGCATCCCCCTTCTACGAGCAGTACGTC. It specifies CASSQDASPFYEQYV.

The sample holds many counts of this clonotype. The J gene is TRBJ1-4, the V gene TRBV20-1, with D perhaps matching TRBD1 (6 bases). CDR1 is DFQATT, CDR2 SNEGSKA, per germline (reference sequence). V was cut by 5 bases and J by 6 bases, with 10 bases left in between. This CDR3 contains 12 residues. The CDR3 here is CSAPGTHEKLFF. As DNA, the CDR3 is TGCAGTGCTCCCGGGACACATGAAAAACTGTTTTTT.

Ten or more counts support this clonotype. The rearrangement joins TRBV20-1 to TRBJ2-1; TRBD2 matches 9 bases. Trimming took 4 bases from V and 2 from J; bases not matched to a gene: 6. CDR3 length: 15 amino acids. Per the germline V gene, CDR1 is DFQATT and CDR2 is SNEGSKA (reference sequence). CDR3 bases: TGCAGTGCTAATGGCGGGGGGGCAACCTACAATGAGCAGTTCTTC. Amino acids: CSANGGGATYNEQFF.

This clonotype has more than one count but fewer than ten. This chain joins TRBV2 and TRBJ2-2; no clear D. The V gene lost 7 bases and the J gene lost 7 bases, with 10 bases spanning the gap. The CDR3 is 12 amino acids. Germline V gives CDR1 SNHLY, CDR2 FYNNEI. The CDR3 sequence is CASTGPNGELFF. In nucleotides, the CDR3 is TGTGCCAGCACCGGACCGAACGGGGAGCTGTTTTTT.

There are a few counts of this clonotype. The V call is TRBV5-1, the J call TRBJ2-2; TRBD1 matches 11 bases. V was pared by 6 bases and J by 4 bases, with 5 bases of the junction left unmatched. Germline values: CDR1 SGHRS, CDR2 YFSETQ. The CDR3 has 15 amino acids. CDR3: CASMSGTGGTGELFF. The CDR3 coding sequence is TGCGCCAGCATGTCCGGGACAGGGGGCACCGGGGAGCTGTTTTTT. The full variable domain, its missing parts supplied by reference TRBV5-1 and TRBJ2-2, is KAGVTQTPRYLIKTRGQQVTLSCSPISGHRSVSWYQQTPGQGLQFLFEYFSETQRNKGNFPGRFSGRQFSNSRSEMNVSTLELGDSALYLCASMSGTGGTGELFFGEGSRLTVL.

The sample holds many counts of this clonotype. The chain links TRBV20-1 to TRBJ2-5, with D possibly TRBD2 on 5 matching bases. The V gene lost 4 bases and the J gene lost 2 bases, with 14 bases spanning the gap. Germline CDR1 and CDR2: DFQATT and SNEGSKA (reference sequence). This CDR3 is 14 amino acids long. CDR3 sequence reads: CSATAQTIQETQYF. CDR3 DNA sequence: TGCAGTGCTACCGCCCAGACTATACAAGAGACCCAGTACTTC.

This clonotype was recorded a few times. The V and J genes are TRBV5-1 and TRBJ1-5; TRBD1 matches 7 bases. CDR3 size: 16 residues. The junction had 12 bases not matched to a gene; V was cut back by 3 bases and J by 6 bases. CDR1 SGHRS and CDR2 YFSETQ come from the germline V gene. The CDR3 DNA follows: TGCGCCAGCAGCTGGGGACCACAGGGGTCGGGTCAGCCCCAGCATTTT. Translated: CASSWGPQGSGQPQHF.

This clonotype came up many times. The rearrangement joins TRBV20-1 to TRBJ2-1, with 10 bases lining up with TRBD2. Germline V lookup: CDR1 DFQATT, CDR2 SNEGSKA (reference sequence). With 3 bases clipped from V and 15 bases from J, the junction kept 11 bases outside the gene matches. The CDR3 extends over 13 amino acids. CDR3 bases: TGCAGTGCTAGTGCTAGCGGGAGACTAAGTCCGTTCTTC. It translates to CSASASGRLSPFF.

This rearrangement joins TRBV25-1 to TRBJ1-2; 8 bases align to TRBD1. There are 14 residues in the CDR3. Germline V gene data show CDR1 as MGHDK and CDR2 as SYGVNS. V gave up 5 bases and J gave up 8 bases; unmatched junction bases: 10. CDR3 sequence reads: CASSPPQTGEGYTF. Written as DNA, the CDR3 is TGTGCCAGCAGTCCCCCGCAGACAGGGGAAGGCTACACCTTC.

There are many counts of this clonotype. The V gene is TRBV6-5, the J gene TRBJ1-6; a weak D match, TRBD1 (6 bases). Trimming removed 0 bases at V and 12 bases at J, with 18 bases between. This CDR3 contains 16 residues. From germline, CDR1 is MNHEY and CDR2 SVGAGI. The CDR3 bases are TGTGCCAGCAGTTACTCGGTGCAGGGGACCAATATACCCCTCCACTTT. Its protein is CASSYSVQGTNIPLHF.

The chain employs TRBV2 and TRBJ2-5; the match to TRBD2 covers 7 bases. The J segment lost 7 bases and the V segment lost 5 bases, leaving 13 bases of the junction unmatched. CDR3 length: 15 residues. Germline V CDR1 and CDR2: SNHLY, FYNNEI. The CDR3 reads CASSPQPGGGGTQYF. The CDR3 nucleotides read TGTGCCAGCAGTCCGCAGCCGGGGGGAGGTGGGACCCAGTACTTC.

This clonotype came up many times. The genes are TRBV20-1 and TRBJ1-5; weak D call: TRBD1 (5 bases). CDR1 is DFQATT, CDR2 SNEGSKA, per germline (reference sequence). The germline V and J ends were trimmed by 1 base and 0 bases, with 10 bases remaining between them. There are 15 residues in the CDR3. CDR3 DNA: TGCAGTGCTAGAGCTGGGGCATCTAGCAATCAGCCCCAGCATTTT. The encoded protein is CSARAGASSNQPQHF.

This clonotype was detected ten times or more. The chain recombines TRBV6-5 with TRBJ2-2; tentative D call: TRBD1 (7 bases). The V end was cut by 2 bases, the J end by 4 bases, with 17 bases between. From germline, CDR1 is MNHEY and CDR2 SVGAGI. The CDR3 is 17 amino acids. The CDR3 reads CASSYGFRQGGTGELFF. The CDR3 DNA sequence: TGTGCCAGCAGTTACGGGTTTCGACAGGGAGGCACCGGGGAGCTGTTTTTT.

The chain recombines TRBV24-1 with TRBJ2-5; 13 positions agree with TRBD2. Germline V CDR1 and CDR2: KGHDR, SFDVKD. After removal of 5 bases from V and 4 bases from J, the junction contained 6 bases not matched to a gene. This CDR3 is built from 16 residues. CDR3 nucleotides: TGTGCCACCAGTGGCCAACTAGCGGGGGGGCTAGAGACCCAGTACTTC. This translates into CATSGQLAGGLETQYF.

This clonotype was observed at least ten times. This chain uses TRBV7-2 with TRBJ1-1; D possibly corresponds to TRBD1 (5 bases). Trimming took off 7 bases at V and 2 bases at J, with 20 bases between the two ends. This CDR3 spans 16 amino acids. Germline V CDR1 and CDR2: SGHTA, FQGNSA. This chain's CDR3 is CASTTGTGPFNTEAFF. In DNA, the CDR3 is TGTGCCAGCACCACCGGGACGGGACCTTTTAACACTGAAGCTTTCTTT.

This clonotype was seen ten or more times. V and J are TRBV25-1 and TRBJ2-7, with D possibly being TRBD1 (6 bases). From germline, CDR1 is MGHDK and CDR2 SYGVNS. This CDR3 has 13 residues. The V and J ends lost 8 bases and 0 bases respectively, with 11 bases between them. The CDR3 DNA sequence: TGTGCCAGCCGGGACACCAACTCCTACGAGCAGTACTTC. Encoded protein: CASRDTNSYEQYF.

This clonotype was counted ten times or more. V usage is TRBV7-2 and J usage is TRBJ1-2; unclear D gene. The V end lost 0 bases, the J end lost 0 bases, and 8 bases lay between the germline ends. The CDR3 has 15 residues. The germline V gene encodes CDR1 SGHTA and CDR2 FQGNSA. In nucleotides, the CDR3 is TGTGCCAGCAGCTTAGCTGGTGGATCTAACTATGGCTACACCTTC. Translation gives CASSLAGGSNYGYTF.

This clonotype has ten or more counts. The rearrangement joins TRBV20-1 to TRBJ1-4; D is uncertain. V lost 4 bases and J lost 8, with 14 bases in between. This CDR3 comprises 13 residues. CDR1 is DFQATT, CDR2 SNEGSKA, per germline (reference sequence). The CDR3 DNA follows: TGCAGTGCTACTGGCGGAAAGTCGGAAAAACTGTTTTTT. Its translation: CSATGGKSEKLFF.